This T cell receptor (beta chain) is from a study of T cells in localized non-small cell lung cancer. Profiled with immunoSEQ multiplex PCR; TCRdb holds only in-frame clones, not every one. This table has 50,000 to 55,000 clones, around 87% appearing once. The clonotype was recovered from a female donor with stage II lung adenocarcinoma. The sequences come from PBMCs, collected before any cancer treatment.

The CDR3 protein is CASSLRGGQIIQETQYF. CDR3 nucleotides: TGTGCCAGCAGCTTAAGGGGGGGCCAGATCATCCAAGAGACCCAGTACTTC. The V call is TRBV7-6, the J call TRBJ2-5; TRBD2 is a possible D gene (7 bases). The CDR3 length is 17 residues. The V and J ends lost 2 bases and 1 base respectively, with 17 bases between them. CDR1 and CDR2 (germline): SGHVS, FNYEAQ.